This TCR beta chain was sequenced for a study of blood T cells in healthy people across ages. V lost 1 base and J lost 6, with 7 bases in between. Germline V gene sequence: CDR1 MNHEY, CDR2 SVGEGT. The CDR3 consists of 13 residues. Peripheral blood, roughly 9.3 milliliters per donor, was collected. A sample-barcoded 5' primer and a J-beta primer mix were used in a second PCR of roughly 6 to 11 cycles. TCRdb passed the 5' RACE reads through MiXCR, listing each CDR3 protein once. Of 650,000 to 800,000 distinct CDR3 sequences detected, roughly 44% appear once; the ten largest clones hold about 19%. Study outcomes and limitations: Possibly, changes in expanded clonotypes were confounded because donor CMV status was unknown.

Worth noting for this clonotype: The antigen is undetermined.

V and J are TRBV6-2 or TRBV6-3 and TRBJ2-1; D unclear. The TCR comes from a man aged 60-69 years in good health. Material for sequencing was blood. As DNA, the CDR3 is TGTGCCAGCAGTTACTTCTCAGTCAATGAGCAGTTCTTC. Its protein is CASSYFSVNEQFF.